This T cell receptor (beta chain) derives from a study of vaccination and CD4 T cells after COVID-19. V was trimmed by 5 bases and J by 5 bases, leaving 16 bases between them. CDR3 size: 16 residues. The germline CDR1 and CDR2 sequences are MDHEN and SYDVKM. With the Oncomine TCR Beta short-read assay, DNA from cultured CD4+ T cells was sequenced. Cultures of CD4+ T cells served as the source for extracting genomic DNA. TCRdb analysed the PCR reads with MiXCR anew, one entry per CDR3 protein. Of about 11,000 distinct CDR3 sequences listed, 32% are singletons. On this clonotype: Its antigen is currently unknown.

Treatment specified: approximately 9-day PBMC culture with coronavirus spike peptide pools or control peptides (ViraFEST assay). It was before the COVID-19 pandemic (2011-2018) that the unexposed donor's CD4+ T cells were collected. Before TCRs were sequenced, ViraFEST expanded antigen-specific T cells with peptide pools. The TCR was taken from a human donor in good health. The chain recombines TRBV28 with TRBJ1-6, with a weak D call TRBD1 (6 bases). Sequencing input: CD4+ T cells from blood, cultured in vitro. This chain's CDR3 is CASSGVGRGDNSPLHF. CDR3 DNA sequence: TGTGCCAGCAGTGGGGTGGGTAGGGGGGATAATTCACCCCTCCACTTT.